Listed below are T cell receptor beta chains from one sample, sequenced in a study of blood T cell repertoires in COVID-19. The data were produced by immunoSEQ multiplex PCR, yet TCRdb's version contains in-frame clones alone and is incomplete. There are 150,000 to 200,000 clones in the sample; about 84% occur only once, and more than 4.5% lies in the top ten. Sequencing was performed on peripheral blood. These receptors came from a woman in her 30s with acute or convalescent COVID-19. Each CDR3 is given with its conserved first and last residue. A D gene is named only where the DNA matches it firmly. The listing skips clone size in some rows; elsewhere it reads once, few, many or a size class.

size | J | D | V | DNA | CDR3
. | TRBJ2-5 | TRBD1 | TRBV5-1 | TGCGCCAGCAGCTCCATATTTCCGGGACAGATTCAAGAGACCCAGTACTTC | CASSSIFPGQIQETQYF
. | TRBJ1-5 | TRBD1 | TRBV19 | TGTGCCAGTAGGTCGACAGGGGGATTAAGTTCCCAGCATTTT | CASRSTGGLSSQHF
. | TRBJ1-5 | TRBD1 | TRBV18 | TGTGCCAGCTCACCACGGACAGGGAATTATAGAAGCAATCAGCCCCAGCATTTT | CASSPRTGNYRSNQPQHF
few | TRBJ1-2 | . | TRBV28 | TGTGCCAGCAGGGGGGGTGGGAACTATGGCTACACCTTC | CASRGGGNYGYTF
once | TRBJ2-7 | TRBD2 | TRBV4-2 | TGTGCCAGCAGCCCTCCGGGTAGCGGGTCCTACGAGCAGTACTTC | CASSPPGSGSYEQYF
. | TRBJ2-7 | TRBD1 | TRBV28 | TGTGCCAGCGGGGGACAGGGCAGAGAGCAGTACTTC | CASGGQGREQYF
. | TRBJ1-2 | . | TRBV28 | TGTGCCAGCAGTTCGGGGTTCGCTGGCTACACCTTC | CASSSGFAGYTF
. | TRBJ2-5 | TRBD2 | TRBV7-9 | TGTGCCAGCCGTTGGACTAGCGGGAGGGAGGAGACCCAGTACTTC | CASRWTSGREETQYF
. | TRBJ2-1 | . | TRBV11-2 | TGTGCCAGCAGCTTGATAGCCAATGAGCAGTTCTTC | CASSLIANEQFF
. | TRBJ1-2 | TRBD1 | TRBV10-2 | TGCGCCAGCAGGGACAGGGCACACCATGGCTACACCTTC | CASRDRAHHGYTF
. | TRBJ1-1 | . | TRBV5-8 | TGTGCCAGCAGCTTGATCGTCGGGCGAGGGGCTTTCTTT | CASSLIVGRGAFF
. | TRBJ2-2 | . | TRBV4-3 | TGCGCCAGCAGCCAAGGGGGGAGGTTATGGGCTGGCACCGGGGAGCTGTTTTTT | CASSQGGRLWAGTGELFF
few | TRBJ1-5 | . | TRBV28 | TGTGCCAGCCACTTGCGGGGGGAGGGGGGCAATCAGCCCCAGCATTTT | CASHLRGEGGNQPQHF
. | TRBJ1-1 | . | TRBV6-6 | TGTGCCAGCAACAGACCGCCGGACACTGAAGCTTTCTTT | CASNRPPDTEAFF
. | TRBJ2-7 | TRBD1 | TRBV7-9 | TGTGCCAGCAGCCCTACCTCCGGAAGGGGGCGCTCCTACGAGCAGTACTTC | CASSPTSGRGRSYEQYF
. | TRBJ1-4 | . | TRBV9 | TGTGCCAGCAGCGTACGGACGGGGTTTAATGAAAAACTGTTTTTT | CASSVRTGFNEKLFF
. | TRBJ2-5 | . | TRBV11-1 | TGTGCCAGCAGCAGGGGGTACCAAGAGACCCAGTACTTC | CASSRGYQETQYF
. | TRBJ1-6 | . | TRBV18 | TGTGCCAGCTCAGCAGGGGTTGGATATAATTCACCCCTCCACTTT | CASSAGVGYNSPLHF
. | TRBJ1-2 | TRBD1 | TRBV3-1/TRBV3-2 | TGTGCCAGCAGCCCGGACAGGGGCAGTGGTGGCTACACCTTC | CASSPDRGSGGYTF
once | TRBJ2-7 | TRBD1 | TRBV5-1 | TGCGCCAGCTCCTATGATTGGACAGGGCCCTACGAGCAGTACTTC | CASSYDWTGPYEQYF
. | TRBJ1-1 | . | TRBV10-3 | TGTGCCATCAGTAACGACCAGGGCAACTACGCTGAAGCTTTCTTT | CAISNDQGNYAEAFF
. | TRBJ2-7 | . | TRBV6-4 | TGTGCCAGCAGTGACCGACAGGACTCCTACGAGCAGTACTTC | CASSDRQDSYEQYF